This T cell receptor beta chain is drawn from a study of T cell responses to AZD1222 COVID-19 vaccine. This clone was detected only once. The antigen is undetermined. General observations from the study: Recipients of AZD1222 seropositive at baseline numbered only five or six. There were mostly white British donors and more females than males, and clonal diversity was possibly underestimated. Among vaccine-associated CD4 TCRs, coverage spanned spike, with dominance at 160-218 and 743-854.

Using immunoSEQ multiplex PCR, the repertoire was profiled, and TCRdb retains in-frame clones only, with some absent. The sample carries 100,000 to 130,000 clones, just over 90% recorded once. Some second doses came at about 4 weeks and others at about 12 weeks; these were pooled. Between the trimmed V and J ends, which lost 5 bases and 3 bases, there was a span of 7 bases. The germline V gene encodes CDR1 SNHLY and CDR2 FYNNEI. The CDR3 has 12 residues. The sample here was peripheral blood, taken 28 days after the second AZD1222 dose. The V call is TRBV2, the J call TRBJ1-1; D is unclear. The sequence was obtained from an adult who received the AZD1222 COVID-19 vaccine. Here the CDR3 DNA reads TGTGCCAGCAGTACCGGGTACACTGAAGCTTTCTTT. This translates into CASSTGYTEAFF.